This T cell receptor beta chain stems from a study of relationships among human T cell subsets. Bead selections for CD25, CD56 and CD294 left a flow-through collected as Th1 cells. The T cell receptor alpha and beta CDR3 regions were amplified from mRNA by semiquantitative ARM-PCR. ARM-PCR used tagged nested gene-specific primers, then communal superprimers for exponential amplification. TCRdb reprocessed the multiplex PCR reads via MiXCR and lists one record per CDR3 protein. The sample has 13,000 or so distinct CDR3 sequences; roughly 65% are singletons. The sequenced material came from CD4+ Th1 cells sorted from blood. The clonotype comes from a middle-aged man in good health.

CDR3 sequence: CASSYGGGAPNDYNEQFF. CDR3 in DNA: TGTGCCAGCAGTTACGGGGGGGGCGCGCCTAACGATTACAATGAGCAGTTCTTC. The chain couples TRBV6-6 to TRBJ2-1; possible D gene TRBD2, 7 bases. The ends were cut back, 2 bases at V and 4 bases at J, with 21 bases in the middle. Germline V CDR1 and CDR2: MNHNY, SVGAGI (reference sequence). The CDR3 totals 18 residues.